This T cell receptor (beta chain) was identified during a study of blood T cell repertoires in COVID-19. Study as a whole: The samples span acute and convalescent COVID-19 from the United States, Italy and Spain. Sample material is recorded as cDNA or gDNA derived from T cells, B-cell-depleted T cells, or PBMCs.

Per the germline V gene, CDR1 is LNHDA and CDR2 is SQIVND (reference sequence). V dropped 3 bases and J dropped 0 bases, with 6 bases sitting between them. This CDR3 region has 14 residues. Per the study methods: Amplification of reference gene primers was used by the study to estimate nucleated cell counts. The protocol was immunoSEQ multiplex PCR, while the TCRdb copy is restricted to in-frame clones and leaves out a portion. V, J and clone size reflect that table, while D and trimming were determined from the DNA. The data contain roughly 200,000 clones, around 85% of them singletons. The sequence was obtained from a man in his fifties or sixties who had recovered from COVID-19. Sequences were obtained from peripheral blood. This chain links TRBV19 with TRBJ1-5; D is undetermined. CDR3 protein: CASSMISSNQPQHF. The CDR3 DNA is TGTGCCAGTAGTATGATCAGTAGCAATCAGCCCCAGCATTTT.